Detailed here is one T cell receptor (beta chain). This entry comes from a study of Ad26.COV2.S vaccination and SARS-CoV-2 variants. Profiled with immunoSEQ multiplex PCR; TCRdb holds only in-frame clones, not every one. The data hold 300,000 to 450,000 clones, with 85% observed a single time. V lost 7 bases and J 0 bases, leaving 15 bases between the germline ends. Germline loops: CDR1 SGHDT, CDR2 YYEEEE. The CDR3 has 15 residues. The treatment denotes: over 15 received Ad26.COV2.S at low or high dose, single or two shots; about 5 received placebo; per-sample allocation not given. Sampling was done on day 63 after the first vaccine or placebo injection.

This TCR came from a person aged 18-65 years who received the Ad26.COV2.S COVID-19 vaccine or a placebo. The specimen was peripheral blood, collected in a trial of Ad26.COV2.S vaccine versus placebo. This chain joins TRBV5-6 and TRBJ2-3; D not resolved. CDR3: CASFLTTPSTDTQYF. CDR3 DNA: TGTGCCAGCTTTTTAACTACCCCTAGCACAGATACGCAGTATTTT.